These 16 T cell receptor beta chains share one sample of origin, sequenced in a study of technical replicates of blood from a few donors. Produced via immunoSEQ multiplex PCR; TCRdb's table is partial and in-frame only. This table has some 68,000 clones, roughly 92% appearing once. Sequenced sample: T cells isolated from PBMCs. The receptors were gathered from a human donor in good health.

V gene TRBV7-2 combines with J gene TRBJ1-5; D is possibly TRBD1 (5 bases). Germline assignment: CDR1 SGHTA and CDR2 FQGNSA. The CDR3 is 14 amino acids. The V and J ends lost 7 bases and 0 bases respectively, with 10 bases between them. The CDR3 region has the DNA TGTGCCAGCACGTCAGGGAATAGCAATCAGCCCCAGCATTTT. Its translation: CASTSGNSNQPQHF. Full variable domain (remainder filled in from reference TRBV7-2 and TRBJ1-5): GAGVSQSPSNKVTEKGKDVELRCDPISGHTALYWYRQSLGQGLEFLIYFQGNSAPDKSGLPSDRFSAERTGGSVSTLTIQRTQQEDSAVYLCASTSGNSNQPQHFGDGTRLSIL.

This chain uses TRBV2 with TRBJ2-3, with D perhaps TRBD2 (5 bases). Trimming left V 7 bases short and J 4 bases short, with 12 bases between. Germline V gives CDR1 SNHLY, CDR2 FYNNEI. This CDR3 comprises 13 residues. Written as DNA, the CDR3 is TGTGCCAGCATGCCGGGATGGGCAGATACGCAGTATTTT. It codes for CASMPGWADTQYF. The complete variable domain, with remaining parts taken from reference TRBV2 and TRBJ2-3, reads EPEVTQTPSHQVTQMGQEVILRCVPISNHLYFYWYRQILGQKVEFLVSFYNNEISEKSEIFDDQFSVERPDGSNFTLKIRSTKLEDSAMYFCASMPGWADTQYFGPGTRLTVL.

In this sample, this clone turned up once. V gene TRBV27 combines with J gene TRBJ2-1, with D possibly TRBD1 on 5 matching bases. V lost 5 bases to trimming and J lost 4 bases, with 15 bases between them. The CDR3 is 15 amino acids. Germline values: CDR1 MNHEY, CDR2 SMNVEV (reference sequence). The CDR3 DNA reads as TGTGCCAGCAGTACAGCTCTACAGGTTTACAATGAGCAGTTCTTC. Its translation: CASSTALQVYNEQFF.

In DNA form, the CDR3 reads TGTGCCAGCAGTAAATTAGCGGGAGTGGCGGCAGATACGCAGTATTTT. This sequence encodes CASSKLAGVAADTQYF. The chain is built from TRBV28 and TRBJ2-3, with 9 nucleotides matching TRBD2. Trimming took 5 bases from V and 4 from J; bases not matched to a gene: 10. This CDR3 region has 16 residues. Germline lookup yields CDR1 MDHEN and CDR2 SYDVKM.

The chain recombines TRBV11-3 with TRBJ2-7; 9 bases agree with TRBD2. The ends lost 5 bases at V and 3 bases at J; junction bases unmatched: 11. This CDR3 comprises 16 residues. Germline V CDR1 and CDR2: SGHNT, YENEEA. The CDR3 reads CASSPQSSGVDYEQYF. The CDR3 region has the DNA TGTGCCAGCAGCCCCCAATCTAGCGGGGTAGACTACGAGCAGTACTTC.

The rearrangement uses TRBV9 and TRBJ2-7; no clear D gene. V lost 3 bases and J lost 4, with 11 bases in between. The CDR3 is 13 amino acids. CDR1 and CDR2 from the germline V gene are SGDLS and YYNGEE. The CDR3 DNA is TGTGCCAGCAGCGCCGGGTCTATATACGAGCAGTACTTC. Its translation: CASSAGSIYEQYF.

CDR3 in amino acids: CASSPHISSYNEQFF. The DNA for the CDR3 is TGTGCCAGCAGCCCCCATATTAGCTCCTACAATGAGCAGTTCTTC. The chain carries TRBV7-3 and TRBJ2-1; no clear D gene. Germline assignment: CDR1 SGHTA and CDR2 FQGTGA. The CDR3 length is 15 residues. The germline V and J ends were trimmed by 5 bases and 0 bases, with 11 bases remaining between them.

The chain joins TRBV27 to TRBJ2-1, with D possibly being TRBD2 (6 bases). Germline CDR1 and CDR2: MNHEY and SMNVEV (reference sequence). The CDR3 loop spans 15 amino acids. The V end was cut by 4 bases, the J end by 5 bases, with 15 bases between. CDR3 coding DNA: TGTGCCAGCAGTTACTGGCGGGATGCTGACAATGAGCAGTTCTTC. Translated, it gives CASSYWRDADNEQFF.

This clone was observed a handful of times. This chain connects TRBV6-5 to TRBJ1-1; 7 bases align to TRBD1. The CDR3 sequence is 13 residues long. Unmatched junction bases numbered 5, after V lost 7 bases and J lost 3 bases. Per germline, CDR1 MNHEY and CDR2 SVGAGI. The CDR3 nucleotides are TGTGCCAGCACCCGGGACAGTTACACTGAAGCTTTCTTT. Translation gives CASTRDSYTEAFF.

As for this clone: The germline gene is not matched at one end of the junction; a read error may be the cause. The chain's CDR3 is CASSPGVPNSYAQYF. Written as DNA, the CDR3 is TGTGCCAGCAGTCCAGGGGTCCCCAACTCCTACGCGCAGTACTTC. This chain joins TRBV6-1 and TRBJ2-7; perhaps TRBD1 as D (6 bases). Germline values: CDR1 MNHNS, CDR2 SASEGT. The CDR3 is 15 amino acids.

The chain links TRBV19 to TRBJ2-2; 7 bases agree with TRBD2. V lost 8 bases, J lost 5 bases, and 8 bases stayed unmatched. Looked up from germline, CDR1 is LNHDA and CDR2 is SQIVND (reference sequence). This CDR3 region has 14 residues. Written as DNA, the CDR3 is TGTGCCAGTCTGCGGGAGAGGAGTACCGGGGAGCTGTTTTTT. Its translation: CASLRERSTGELFF.

The V gene is TRBV6-6, the J gene TRBJ1-2; D is possibly TRBD1 (6 bases). Trimming cost V 7 bases and J 3 bases, with 18 bases left between them. CDR3 length: 15 amino acids. Germline-derived CDR1 and CDR2 are MNHNY and SVGAGI (reference sequence). CDR3 region: CASTSTGSFYYGYTF. The CDR3 DNA sequence: TGTGCCAGCACCTCAACAGGGAGTTTTTACTATGGCTACACCTTC.

This clone was recorded only once. The chain couples TRBV2 to TRBJ2-1; TRBD1 matches at 10 bases. The germline CDR1 and CDR2 sequences are SNHLY and FYNNEI. The length of the CDR3 is 15 residues. J gave up 5 bases and V 4 bases, and 5 bases lay outside the gene matches. The CDR3 nucleotides are TGTGCCAGCAGTGGCCGGGACAGGGGCGACAATGAGCAGTTCTTC. It specifies CASSGRDRGDNEQFF.

The V and J genes are TRBV5-1 and TRBJ1-2, with 7 bases that match TRBD1. The CDR3 is 15 amino acids. J lost 3 bases, V lost 4 bases, and 9 bases had no gene match. CDR1 and CDR2 (germline): SGHRS, YFSETQ. CDR3: CASSPYQGVDYGYTF. The CDR3 region has the DNA TGCGCCAGCAGCCCCTATCAGGGGGTAGACTATGGCTACACCTTC.

The V gene is TRBV10-3, the J gene TRBJ1-2; 7 nucleotides match TRBD1. V shed 6 bases, J shed 4 bases, and the junction held 5 bases outside the gene matches. The CDR3 extends over 13 amino acids. CDR1 and CDR2 (germline): ENHRY, SYGVKD. The CDR3 sequence: CAISDRDTYGYTF. The DNA for the CDR3 is TGTGCCATCAGCGACAGGGATACCTATGGCTACACCTTC.

V gene TRBV11-2 combines with J gene TRBJ1-2; TRBD1 is a possible D gene (6 bases). The CDR3 runs 16 residues. CDR1 is SGHAT and CDR2 is FQNNGV in the germline V gene. With 1 base removed from V and 4 bases from J, the gap between germline ends came to 16 bases. CDR3 sequence reads: CASSLAGQGTAYGYTF. CDR3 nucleotide sequence: TGTGCCAGCAGCTTAGCAGGTCAGGGGACCGCCTATGGCTACACCTTC. The full variable domain, rest sourced from reference TRBV11-2 and TRBJ1-2, is EAGVAQSPRYKIIEKRQSVAFWCNPISGHATLYWYQQILGQGPKLLIQFQNNGVVDDSQLPKDRFSAERLKGVDSTLKIQPAKLEDSAVYLCASSLAGQGTAYGYTFGSGTRLTVV.